This TCR beta chain was sequenced during a study of identical twins. The CDR3 has 14 amino acids. Germline loops: CDR1 ENHRY, CDR2 SYGVKD. Losses at the gene ends were 6 bases for V and 3 bases for J; bases not matched to a gene: 6. MiXCR, run by TCRdb on the 5' RACE reads, gives a single entry per CDR3 protein. The sample lists 450,000 or so distinct CDR3 sequences; approximately 25% were seen once. This same sample was also part of a study on T cells expressing NK-cell markers.

Specimen: CD4+ T cells sorted from blood. V and J are TRBV10-3 and TRBJ2-7, with TRBD1 matching 9 bases. This clonotype was obtained from a woman between 18 and 29 years old in good health. CDR3 sequence: CAISRQGEGYEQYF. CDR3 coding DNA: TGTGCCATCAGCCGACAGGGGGAAGGCTACGAGCAGTACTTC.